One sample yielded the 32 T cell receptor beta chains listed below, sequenced in a study of early T cells in non-severe SARS-CoV-2 infection. TCRdb used MiXCR to reprocess the 5' RACE reads, holding one entry per CDR3 protein. This table has tens of thousands of distinct CDR3 sequences, around an eighth appearing once. The specimen was whole blood. The receptors originated from an adult who was a healthcare worker with PCR-confirmed SARS-CoV-2 infection or an uninfected control (not recorded which).

In this sample, this clonotype turned up many times. V usage is TRBV7-2 and J usage is TRBJ2-6; a weak D match, TRBD1 (6 bases). CDR1 and CDR2 from the germline V gene are SGHTA and FQGNSA. V was cut by 3 bases and J by 2 bases, with 29 bases left in between. The CDR3 spans 22 residues. This CDR3 reads CASSFIGKLQGSAVAGANVLTF. CDR3 DNA: TGTGCCAGCAGCTTTATTGGTAAACTACAGGGATCTGCAGTTGCTGGGGCCAACGTCCTGACTTTC.

This clonotype was recorded many times. The V and J genes are TRBV28 and TRBJ2-2, with TRBD2 identical over 11 bases. The junction had 11 bases not matched to a gene; V was cut back by 5 bases and J by 6 bases. This CDR3 region has 17 residues. CDR1 is MDHEN and CDR2 is SYDVKM in the germline V gene. The CDR3 is CASSRWSLAGGPGELFF. CDR3 DNA: TGTGCCAGCAGTAGATGGTCCCTAGCGGGAGGTCCCGGGGAGCTGTTTTTT.

This clonotype was counted many times. This rearrangement joins TRBV5-1 to TRBJ2-5; 9 nucleotides agree with TRBD1. Germline loops: CDR1 SGHRS, CDR2 YFSETQ. The CDR3 spans 15 residues. V dropped 0 bases and J dropped 3; count of bases not matched to a gene: 3. DNA of the CDR3: TGCGCCAGCAGCTTGGGGGGACAGGGTAAAGAGACCCAGTACTTC. Translated: CASSLGGQGKETQYF.

This clonotype was recorded many times. The V and J genes are TRBV9 and TRBJ2-5; 7 bases are shared with TRBD1. Germline values: CDR1 SGDLS, CDR2 YYNGEE. J lost 5 bases, V lost 3 bases, and 10 bases had no gene match. The CDR3 runs to 15 residues. This CDR3 is CASSGGTVPRETQYF. In DNA, the CDR3 is TGTGCCAGCAGCGGGGGGACAGTCCCCCGGGAGACCCAGTACTTC.

There are many counts of this clonotype. Here the CDR3 reads CSAAGLNNYGYTF. The CDR3 bases are TGCAGTGCAGCAGGGCTAAATAACTATGGCTACACCTTC. This chain links TRBV20-1 with TRBJ1-2; D is perhaps TRBD1 (5 bases). With 6 bases removed from V and 1 base from J, the gap between germline ends came to 12 bases. The CDR3 has 13 amino acids. Per germline, CDR1 DFQATT and CDR2 SNEGSKA (reference sequence).

This clonotype was observed many times. This rearrangement joins TRBV28 to TRBJ2-4; the match to TRBD1 covers 11 bases. Trimming cost V 7 bases and J 8 bases; bases outside gene matches: 10. There are 15 residues in the CDR3. The germline V gene encodes CDR1 MDHEN and CDR2 SYDVKM. This CDR3 is CASNPTGTGGYIQYF. DNA for the CDR3: TGTGCCAGCAACCCGACCGGGACAGGGGGATACATTCAGTACTTC.

The chain links TRBV5-5 to TRBJ2-1, with D possibly matching TRBD2 (6 bases). The CDR3 is made up of 12 amino acids. Germline CDR1 SGHKS, CDR2 YYEKEE (reference sequence). The germline V and J ends were trimmed by 2 bases and 14 bases, with 14 bases remaining between them. This CDR3 is CASSFRTTEEFF. CDR3 DNA sequence: TGTGCCAGCAGCTTCCGGACTACCGAGGAGTTCTTC.

Many counts were recorded for this clonotype. The chain links TRBV6-2 or TRBV6-3 to TRBJ1-6, with 8 bases lining up with TRBD1. The V and J ends lost 8 bases and 7 bases, in that order; junction bases with no gene match: 7. Germline V lookup: CDR1 MNHEY, CDR2 SVGEGT. The CDR3 totals 14 residues. The CDR3, as DNA: TGTGCCAGCGGATTACAGGGGGAGAATTCACCCCTCCACTTT. The encoded protein is CASGLQGENSPLHF.

There are many counts of this clonotype. Compared with germline, one end of the junction differs, possibly owing to a read error. This chain uses TRBV6-5 with TRBJ1-1; the match to TRBD1 covers 8 bases. In germline, CDR1 is MNHEY, CDR2 SVGAGI. This CDR3 is built from 14 residues. This CDR3 is CASRIQGGFGETFF. The CDR3 DNA sequence: TGTGCCAGCAGGATACAGGGGGGATTCGGTGAAACTTTCTTT.

This clonotype was seen many times. CDR3 bases: TGTGCCAGCAACCTACCGGGACAGGGTTACAATGAGCAGTTCTTC. This sequence encodes CASNLPGQGYNEQFF. The chain links TRBV12-3 or TRBV12-4 to TRBJ2-1, with 9 positions matching TRBD1. V shed 7 bases, J shed 4 bases, and the junction held 8 bases outside the gene matches. The CDR3 is made up of 15 amino acids.

This clonotype was observed a few times. The gene calls are TRBV4-3 and TRBJ2-7; 7 nucleotides line up with TRBD2. CDR1 is LGHNA and CDR2 is YSLEER in the germline V gene. V was clipped by 1 base and J by 2 bases; unmatched bases: 5. CDR3 length: 15 amino acids. This CDR3 reads CASSQASSGTYEQYF. In DNA, the CDR3 is TGCGCCAGCAGCCAAGCGAGCAGCGGGACCTACGAGCAGTACTTC.

In its sample, this clonotype was seen many times. The genes are TRBV5-5 and TRBJ1-2; D call uncertain. Trimming shortened V by 0 bases and J by 4 bases, and 16 bases separated the two germline ends. Looked up from germline, CDR1 is SGHKS and CDR2 is YYEKEE (reference sequence). The length of the CDR3 is 16 residues. Written as DNA, the CDR3 is TGTGCCAGCAGCTTGGCGTGGTTAAGTGAAACCTATGGCTACACCTTC. This sequence encodes CASSLAWLSETYGYTF.

This clonotype came up a few times. V is TRBV27 and J is TRBJ1-5; D not certain. Trimming shortened V by 5 bases and J by 7 bases, and 12 bases separated the two germline ends. The CDR3 has 13 amino acids. From germline, CDR1 is MNHEY and CDR2 SMNVEV (reference sequence). As DNA, the CDR3 is TGTGCCAGCAGTCCCGGGGAGCAGCAGCCCCAGCATTTT. Protein sequence: CASSPGEQQPQHF.

This clonotype was counted many times. This sequence joins TRBV19 and TRBJ2-4; no reliable D call. V lost 6 bases and J 2 bases, leaving 11 bases between the germline ends. The CDR3 spans 14 residues. Per the germline V gene, CDR1 is LNHDA and CDR2 is SQIVND (reference sequence). The DNA of the CDR3 is TGTGCCAGTAGGGATCCAAGGACCAAAAACATTCAGTACTTC. Encoded protein: CASRDPRTKNIQYF.

CDR3 in amino acids: CASRQDLEETQYF. The CDR3 DNA follows: TGTGCCAGCAGACAAGACCTGGAAGAGACCCAGTACTTC. The chain couples TRBV28 to TRBJ2-5; D unresolved. V lost 6 bases and J 3 bases, leaving 11 bases between the germline ends. There are 13 residues in the CDR3. The germline V gene has CDR1 MDHEN and CDR2 SYDVKM. The full variable domain, in which reference TRBV28 and TRBJ2-5 provide the parts outside the CDR3, is DVKVTQSSRYLVKRTGEKVFLECVQDMDHENMFWYRQDPGLGLRLIYFSYDVKMKEKGDIPEGYSVSREKKERFSLILESASTNQTSMYLCASRQDLEETQYFGPGTRLLVL.

This clonotype was recorded at least ten times. The DNA for the CDR3 is TGTGCCAGCAGCGTACAACTAGCCTCCTACAATGAGCAGTTCTTC. Encoded protein: CASSVQLASYNEQFF. This chain links TRBV9 with TRBJ2-1; D perhaps matches TRBD2 (6 bases). V shed 1 base and J shed 0 bases, with 8 bases lying between them. Germline assignment: CDR1 SGDLS and CDR2 YYNGEE. The CDR3 covers 15 residues. The full variable domain, its missing parts supplied by reference TRBV9 and TRBJ2-1, is DSGVTQTPKHLITATGQRVTLRCSPRSGDLSVYWYQQSLDQGLQFLIQYYNGEERAKGNILERFSAQQFPDLHSELNLSSLELGDSALYFCASSVQLASYNEQFFGPGTRLTVL.

This clonotype occurred many times. The chain carries TRBV9 and TRBJ2-3, with D uncertain. The V and J ends lost 0 bases and 0 bases respectively, with 11 bases between them. CDR1 is SGDLS and CDR2 is YYNGEE in the germline V gene. CDR3 size: 16 residues. The CDR3, as DNA: TGTGCCAGCAGCGTAGGGAGCCTACTGAGCACAGATACGCAGTATTTT. Residues: CASSVGSLLSTDTQYF.

The sample holds a few counts of this clonotype. The V call is TRBV7-6, the J call TRBJ1-6; 9 bases are a match to TRBD1. The trim removed 5 bases at V and 6 bases at J, leaving 2 bases unmatched. This CDR3 spans 14 amino acids. Germline CDR1 is SGHVS and CDR2 is FNYEAQ. The CDR3 is CASSKQGANSPLHF. DNA for the CDR3: TGTGCCAGCAGCAAACAGGGGGCTAATTCACCCCTCCACTTT.

Ten or more counts support this clonotype. The chain couples TRBV5-1 to TRBJ2-1; no definite D call. Trimming took off 1 base at V and 0 bases at J, with 11 bases between the two ends. The CDR3 is made up of 16 amino acids. From germline, CDR1 is SGHRS and CDR2 YFSETQ. DNA of the CDR3: TGCGCCAGCAGCTTGAGGGTACAGAACTCCTACAATGAGCAGTTCTTC. Its translation: CASSLRVQNSYNEQFF.

This clonotype was detected ten times or more. The V call is TRBV19, the J call TRBJ2-3, with D possibly being TRBD1 (5 bases). Trimming cost V 5 bases and J 0 bases, with 12 bases left between them. This CDR3 comprises 15 residues. Looked up from germline, CDR1 is LNHDA and CDR2 is SQIVND (reference sequence). The CDR3 bases are TGTGCCAGTAGTCCCTGGGGCGGTAGCACAGATACGCAGTATTTT. This translates into CASSPWGGSTDTQYF.

This clonotype was seen repeatedly, ten times or more. The chain has TRBV12-3 or TRBV12-4 and TRBJ1-5; D is uncertain. The CDR3 runs 14 residues. Trimming pared 8 bases from V and 4 bases from J, leaving 15 bases between. DNA of the CDR3: TGTGCCAGCGGATACAGCGGCGGAAATCAGCCCCAGCATTTT. Translation gives CASGYSGGNQPQHF.

This clonotype occurred many times. The chain uses TRBV5-1 and TRBJ2-1; 7 bases line up with TRBD1. Germline CDR1 and CDR2: SGHRS and YFSETQ. The CDR3 has 14 residues. V dropped 3 bases and J dropped 4; count of bases not matched to a gene: 4. Here the CDR3 reads CASSYTTGYNEQFF. CDR3 sequence (DNA): TGCGCCAGCAGCTACACGACAGGGTACAATGAGCAGTTCTTC.

This clonotype was seen many times. The chain recombines TRBV4-1 with TRBJ2-5, with 8 bases that match TRBD2. The CDR3 has 16 residues. Germline V gene sequence: CDR1 MGHRA, CDR2 YSYEKL. Losses at the gene ends were 1 base for V and 2 bases for J; bases not matched to a gene: 6. CDR3 amino acids: CASSQVASGGQETQYF. In DNA form, the CDR3 reads TGCGCCAGCAGCCAAGTTGCAAGCGGGGGACAAGAGACCCAGTACTTC.

This clonotype has a handful of counts. The gene calls are TRBV27 and TRBJ1-2, with D tentatively TRBD1 (6 bases). The germline V gene has CDR1 MNHEY and CDR2 SMNVEV (reference sequence). The CDR3 has 15 residues. Trimming stripped 4 bases from V and 5 bases from J, with 17 bases between. The CDR3 nucleotides read TGTGCCAGCAGTTCCCAAAGGGGGAACGTTTATGGCTACACCTTC. It translates to CASSSQRGNVYGYTF.

This clonotype came up many times. This chain connects TRBV11-2 to TRBJ1-1; tentative D call: TRBD1 (5 bases). CDR1 and CDR2 from the germline V gene are SGHAT and FQNNGV. The length of the CDR3 is 14 residues. The V and J ends lost 2 bases and 4 bases respectively, with 11 bases between them. The CDR3: CASSLSLGGTEAFF. CDR3 bases: TGTGCCAGCAGCTTAAGTTTGGGGGGCACTGAAGCTTTCTTT.

This clonotype came up many times. For the CDR3, the DNA is TGTGCCAGCAGTGGCACAGGTTCCTACAATGAGCAGTTCTTC. Amino acids: CASSGTGSYNEQFF. The chain is built from TRBV6-6 and TRBJ2-1, with TRBD1 as a possible D gene (5 bases). CDR3 length: 14 amino acids. The germline CDR1 and CDR2 sequences are MNHNY and SVGAGI (reference sequence). Deletions cut 5 bases from V and 1 base from J, with 9 bases between.

This rearrangement joins TRBV28 to TRBJ1-2, with D hard to call. V gave up 3 bases and J gave up 8 bases, with 22 bases separating them. Germline lookup yields CDR1 MDHEN and CDR2 SYDVKM. The CDR3 is made up of 16 amino acids. The CDR3 region is CASSFQPRVSQRGYTF. CDR3 sequence (DNA): TGTGCCAGCAGTTTTCAGCCGCGGGTGTCCCAGCGGGGCTACACCTTC.

The chain combines TRBV7-2 with TRBJ2-7, with D maybe TRBD2 (5 bases). V dropped 5 bases and J dropped 7 bases, with 9 bases sitting between them. Germline V gene sequence: CDR1 SGHTA, CDR2 FQGNSA. This CDR3 spans 11 amino acids. The CDR3 region has the DNA TGTGCCAGCAGCCTACGGAGGGAGCAGTACTTC. The encoded protein is CASSLRREQYF.

There are many counts of this clonotype. J is TRBJ2-7 and V is TRBV7-8; D unclear. Deletions cut 5 bases from V and 6 bases from J, with 17 bases between. From germline, CDR1 is SGHVS and CDR2 FQNEAQ. The CDR3 runs to 14 residues. CDR3 DNA sequence: TGTGCCAGCAGCCCTTCGGGCCTCACCACCGAGCAGTACTTC. Translation gives CASSPSGLTTEQYF.

This clonotype has at least ten counts. V and J are TRBV20-1 and TRBJ2-1, with TRBD2 identical over 15 bases. This CDR3 has 15 amino acids. V dropped 4 bases and J dropped 10; count of bases not matched to a gene: 8. The germline V gene encodes CDR1 DFQATT and CDR2 SNEGSKA (reference sequence). The chain's CDR3 is CSAMGLAGGLGEQFF. CDR3 bases: TGCAGTGCTATGGGACTAGCGGGAGGATTGGGCGAGCAGTTCTTC.

The chain carries TRBV20-1 and TRBJ2-3, with D possibly being TRBD2 (5 bases). Looked up from germline, CDR1 is DFQATT and CDR2 is SNEGSKA (reference sequence). This CDR3 region has 13 residues. The CDR3 loop reads CSFGLAVTDTQYF. The CDR3 DNA follows: TGCAGCTTCGGACTCGCCGTCACAGATACGCAGTATTTT.

This clonotype has at least ten counts. This CDR3 is CSAGTLMTSGSFVETQYF. The CDR3 DNA reads TGCAGTGCCGGGACTTTGATGACTAGCGGGAGTTTCGTCGAGACCCAGTACTTC. The chain is built from TRBV20-1 and TRBJ2-5, with TRBD2 matching 12 bases. This CDR3 spans 18 amino acids. V trimming: 6 bases; J trimming: 5 bases; junction bases outside the gene matches: 19. Germline V lookup: CDR1 DFQATT, CDR2 SNEGSKA (reference sequence).